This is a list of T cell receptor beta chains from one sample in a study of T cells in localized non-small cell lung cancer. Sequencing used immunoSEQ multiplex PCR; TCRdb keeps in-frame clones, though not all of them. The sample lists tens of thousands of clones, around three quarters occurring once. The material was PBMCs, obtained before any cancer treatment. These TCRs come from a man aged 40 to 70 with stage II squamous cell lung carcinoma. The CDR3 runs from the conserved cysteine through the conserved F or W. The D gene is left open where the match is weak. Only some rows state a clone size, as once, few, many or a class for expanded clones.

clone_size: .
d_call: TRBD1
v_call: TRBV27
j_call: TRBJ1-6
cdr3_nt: TGTGCCAGCAGTCCGGGACAGGCAGTCCTTTCACCCCTCCACTTT
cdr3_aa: CASSPGQAVLSPLHF

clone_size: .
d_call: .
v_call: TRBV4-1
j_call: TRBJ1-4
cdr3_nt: TGCGCCAGCAGCCAAGGCCCGGTCGAAAAACTGTTTTTT
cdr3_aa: CASSQGPVEKLFF

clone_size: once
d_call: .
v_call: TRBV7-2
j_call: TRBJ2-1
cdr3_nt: TGTGCCAGCAGTCAAGACACTTACAATGAGCAGTTCTTC
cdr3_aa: CASSQDTYNEQFF

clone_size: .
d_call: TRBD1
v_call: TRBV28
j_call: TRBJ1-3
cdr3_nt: TGTGCCAGTACTCTAGGGGGCACCTCTGGAAACACCATATATTTT
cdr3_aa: CASTLGGTSGNTIYF

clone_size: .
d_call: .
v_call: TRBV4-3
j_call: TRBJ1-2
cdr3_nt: TGCGCCAGCAGCCAAGATAGGGGAGGGTTCGGCTATGGCTACACCTTC
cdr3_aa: CASSQDRGGFGYGYTF

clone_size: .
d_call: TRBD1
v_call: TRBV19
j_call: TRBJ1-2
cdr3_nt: TGTGCCAGTAGTACGACGTACAGGGGTATGGGCTATGGCTACACCTTC
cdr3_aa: CASSTTYRGMGYGYTF

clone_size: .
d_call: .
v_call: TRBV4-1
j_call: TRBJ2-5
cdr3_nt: TGCGCCAGCAGCCAAGAAAGGACAGCCCTAGGAGAGACCCAGTACTTC
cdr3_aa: CASSQERTALGETQYF

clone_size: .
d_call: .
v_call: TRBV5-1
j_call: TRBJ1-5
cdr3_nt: TGCGCCAGCAGCTTGGACACAAGCAATCAGCCCCAGCATTTT
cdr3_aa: CASSLDTSNQPQHF

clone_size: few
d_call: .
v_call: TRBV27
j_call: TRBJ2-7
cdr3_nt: TGTGCCAGCAGTCCAACCGTAGCGGCGAGGAACTACGAGCAGTACTTC
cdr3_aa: CASSPTVAARNYEQYF

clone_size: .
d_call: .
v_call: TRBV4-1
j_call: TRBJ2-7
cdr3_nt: TGCGCCAGCAGCCAAGGGATAGGGGGTTACGAGCAGTACTTC
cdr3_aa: CASSQGIGGYEQYF

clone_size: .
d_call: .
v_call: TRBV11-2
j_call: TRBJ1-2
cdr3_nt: TGTGCCAGCAGCTTAGCCCCCCGACTGTATGGCTACACCTTC
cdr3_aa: CASSLAPRLYGYTF

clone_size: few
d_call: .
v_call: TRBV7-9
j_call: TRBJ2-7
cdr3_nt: TGTGCCAGCAGCTTAGAACAAAACTACGAGCAGTACTTC
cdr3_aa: CASSLEQNYEQYF

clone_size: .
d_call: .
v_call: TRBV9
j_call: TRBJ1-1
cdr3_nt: TGTGCCAGCAGCGTAGTGGAGGGGAACACTGAAGCTTTCTTT
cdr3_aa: CASSVVEGNTEAFF

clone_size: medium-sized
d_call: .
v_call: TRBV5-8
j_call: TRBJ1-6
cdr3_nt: TGTGCCAGCAGCTCCTGGGACCCAGGGAATTCACCCCTCCACTTT
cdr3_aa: CASSSWDPGNSPLHF

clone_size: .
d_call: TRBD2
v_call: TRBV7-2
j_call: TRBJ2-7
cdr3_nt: TGTGCCAGCAGTTTCCGGGACTACTCCTACGAGCAGTACTTC
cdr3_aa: CASSFRDYSYEQYF

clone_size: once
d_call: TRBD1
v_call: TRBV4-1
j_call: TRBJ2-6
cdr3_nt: TGCGCCAGCAGCCACCAAAGAGCCTGGGGACAGCCAGACCCCTCTGGGGCCAACGTCCTGACTTTC
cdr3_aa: CASSHQRAWGQPDPSGANVLTF

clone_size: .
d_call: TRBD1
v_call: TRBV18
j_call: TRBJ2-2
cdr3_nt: TGTGCCAGCTCACTAAGACAGGGGGAGAACACCGGGGAGCTGTTTTTT
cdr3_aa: CASSLRQGENTGELFF

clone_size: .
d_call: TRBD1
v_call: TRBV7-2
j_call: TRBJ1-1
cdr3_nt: TGTGCCAGCAGCTTCACAGGGGGGAACACTGAAGCTTTCTTT
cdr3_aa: CASSFTGGNTEAFF

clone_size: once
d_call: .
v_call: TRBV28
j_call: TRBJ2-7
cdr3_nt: TGTGCCAGCAGTACCCGGGTTGGAACAGGCTCCTACGAGCAGTACTTC
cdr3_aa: CASSTRVGTGSYEQYF

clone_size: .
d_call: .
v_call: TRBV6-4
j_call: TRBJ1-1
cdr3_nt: TGTGCCAGCAGTGACGCCCCGGGGGGAACTGAAGCTTTCTTT
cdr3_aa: CASSDAPGGTEAFF

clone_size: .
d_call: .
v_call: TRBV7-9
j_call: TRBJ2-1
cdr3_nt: TGTGCCAGCAGCTTTGGGGGACTCTCAAACGAGCAGTTCTTC
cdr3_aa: CASSFGGLSNEQFF

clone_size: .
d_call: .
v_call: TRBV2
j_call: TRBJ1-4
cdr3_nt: TGTGCCAGCACCAGGGGACGAGAAAAACTGTTTTTT
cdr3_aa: CASTRGREKLFF

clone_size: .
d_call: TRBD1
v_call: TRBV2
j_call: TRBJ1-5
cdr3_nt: TGTGCCAGCAGGTTTGGACAGGGCAATCAGCCCCAGCATTTT
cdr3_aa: CASRFGQGNQPQHF

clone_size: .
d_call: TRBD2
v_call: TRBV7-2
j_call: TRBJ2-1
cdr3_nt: TGTGCCAGCAGCTTAGCGCCGGGGGGGGCTCGAAATGAGCAGTTCTTC
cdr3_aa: CASSLAPGGARNEQFF

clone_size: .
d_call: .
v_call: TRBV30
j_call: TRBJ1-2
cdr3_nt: TGTGCCTGCGGGGGGGGAGAAGGCTACACCTTC
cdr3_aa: CACGGGEGYTF

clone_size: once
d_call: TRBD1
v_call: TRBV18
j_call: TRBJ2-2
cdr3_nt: TGTGCCAGCTCACAGGGGACAGGGCCGACCGGGGAGCTGTTTTTT
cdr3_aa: CASSQGTGPTGELFF